The T cell receptor beta chain described here comes from a study of blood T cell repertoires in COVID-19. The wider study: Some COVID-19 samples were acute and others convalescent; all came from the United States, Italy and Spain. T cells, B-cell-depleted T cells, or PBMCs provided the cDNA or gDNA that served as material.

J gave up 1 base and V 6 bases, and 4 bases lay outside the gene matches. The length of the CDR3 is 15 residues. Germline CDR1 MRHNA, CDR2 SNTAGT. Original analysis: Using reference gene primer amplification, nucleated cell counts were estimated. Only in-frame clones appear in the TCRdb table, and some are missing; sequencing was by immunoSEQ multiplex PCR. V and J calls and clone size follow that table, whereas D and trimming were derived from the DNA. The sample lists hundreds of thousands of clones, 80% to 85% occurring once. This clone showed up just once. V usage is TRBV6-4 and J usage is TRBJ2-1, with 9 bases matching TRBD1. The TCR originated in a woman between 35 and 50 years old who had recovered from COVID-19. Sample: PBMCs or T cells enriched from blood (not recorded which). As DNA, the CDR3 is TGTGCCAGCAGACCCGGACAGGGGTCCTACAATGAGCAGTTCTTC. Protein product: CASRPGQGSYNEQFF.